The 23 T cell receptor beta chains given below trace back to one sample, sequenced in a study of blood T cell repertoires in COVID-19 (dated by TCRdb to 2020 to 2022). Library prep was done by the immunoSEQ multiplex PCR assay. TCRdb carries this immuneACCESS record with in-frame sequences only. Its versions omit some clonotypes, under half of them owing to an unresolved V gene in the studies checked, with the rest unexplained. Within this sample are roughly 50,000 clones, with 83% of them counted one time only. Together, the top ten hold around 2% of the sample. The material sequenced was peripheral blood. These receptors were taken from a woman aged 55-70 years with acute or convalescent COVID-19.

This chain uses TRBV29-1 with TRBJ1-2; 8 bases are a match to TRBD1. The V and J ends lost 4 bases and 4 bases, in that order; junction bases with no gene match: 11. CDR1 and CDR2 from the germline V gene are SQVTM and ANQGSEA. This CDR3 contains 15 residues. The CDR3 nucleotides read TGCAGCGTTGGTAGTACAGGGGGGTCGATCTATGGCTACACCTTC. Translated: CSVGSTGGSIYGYTF. The whole variable domain, filled in from reference TRBV29-1 and TRBJ1-2, reads SAVISQKPSRDICQRGTSLTIQCQVDSQVTMMFWYRQQPGQSLTLIATANQGSEATYESGFVIDKFPISRPNLTFSTLTVSNMSPEDSSIYLCSVGSTGGSIYGYTFGSGTRLTVV.

The chain carries TRBV6-5 and TRBJ1-4, with 7 bases fitting TRBD1. The CDR3 has 14 amino acids. Germline CDR1 is MNHEY and CDR2 is SVGAGI. The V gene end was trimmed by 6 bases and the J gene end by 4 bases; junction bases not matched to a gene: 5. DNA of the CDR3: TGTGCCAGCAGCTCCGGGACAGTTAATGAAAAACTGTTTTTT. Amino acid sequence: CASSSGTVNEKLFF.

The J gene is TRBJ1-5, the V gene TRBV30; possibly TRBD1 for D (5 bases). CDR3 size: 16 residues. Trimming removed 2 bases at V and 0 bases at J, with 14 bases between. Germline CDR1 is GTSNPN and CDR2 is SVGIG (reference sequence). The CDR3 DNA reads TGTGCCTGGAGTTTTAATACAGGTTATAGCAATCAGCCCCAGCATTTT. This gives the protein CAWSFNTGYSNQPQHF.

This chain joins TRBV7-8 and TRBJ2-2, with TRBD1 matching 8 bases. This CDR3 is built from 16 residues. Trimming removed 5 bases from V and 1 base from J; junction bases left unmatched: 6. The germline V gene has CDR1 SGHVS and CDR2 FQNEAQ. CDR3 loop: CASSPQGTGNTGELFF. CDR3 DNA sequence: TGTGCCAGCAGCCCACAGGGGACAGGGAACACCGGGGAGCTGTTTTTT.

The chain uses TRBV3-1 (or the pseudogene TRBV3-2) and TRBJ2-1, with unresolved D. CDR3 length: 11 amino acids. V lost 1 base to trimming and J lost 15 bases, with 10 bases between them. Germline V gene sequence: CDR1 LGHDT, CDR2 YNNKEL (reference sequence). The CDR3 DNA reads as TGTGCCAGCAGCCAAGGTGGTAGTCTGTTCTTC. As protein: CASSQGGSLFF.

The CDR3 region has the DNA TGTGCCAGCAGCTCGTCAGCTAATAAGTTTGGAGGCGCTTTCTTT. It specifies CASSSSANKFGGAFF. The chain uses TRBV9 and TRBJ1-1; D gene uncertain. Germline V gene data show CDR1 as SGDLS and CDR2 as YYNGEE. Trimming pared 4 bases from V and 11 bases from J, leaving 24 bases between. This CDR3 has 15 amino acids.

This clone appeared once. This sequence joins TRBV7-2 and TRBJ1-4; tentative D call: TRBD1 (5 bases). The V end was cut by 1 base, the J end by 7 bases, with 10 bases between. The CDR3 sequence is 14 residues long. The germline V gene has CDR1 SGHTA and CDR2 FQGNSA. Written as DNA, the CDR3 is TGTGCCAGCAGCTTAGGGGCGGGGGGTGAAAAACTGTTTTTT. This sequence encodes CASSLGAGGEKLFF.

This chain's CDR3 is CASSSTLTGGATNYGYTF. Here the CDR3 DNA reads TGTGCCAGCAGTTCAACCCTAACAGGGGGCGCAACTAACTATGGCTACACCTTC. The rearrangement uses TRBV28 and TRBJ1-2; 9 nucleotides align to TRBD1. This CDR3 is built from 18 residues. Germline V gene lookup returns CDR1 MDHEN and CDR2 SYDVKM. The J segment lost 0 bases and the V segment lost 4 bases, leaving 12 bases of the junction unmatched.

The rearrangement links TRBV11-2 to TRBJ2-1; D is unclear. Trimming removed 5 bases at V and 8 bases at J, with 7 bases between. Per germline, CDR1 SGHAT and CDR2 FQNNGV. The CDR3 consists of 11 residues. CDR3 sequence reads: CASSQRYEQFF. The CDR3 DNA sequence: TGTGCCAGCAGCCAGAGGTATGAGCAGTTCTTC. Full variable domain (remainder filled in from reference TRBV11-2 and TRBJ2-1): EAGVAQSPRYKIIEKRQSVAFWCNPISGHATLYWYQQILGQGPKLLIQFQNNGVVDDSQLPKDRFSAERLKGVDSTLKIQPAKLEDSAVYLCASSQRYEQFFGPGTRLTVL.

The V and J genes are TRBV16 and TRBJ2-3, with 7 bases identical to TRBD1. Germline values: CDR1 KGHSY, CDR2 FQNENV. The CDR3 is made up of 13 amino acids. The trim removed 2 bases at V and 4 bases at J, leaving 0 bases unmatched. CDR3 protein: CASSQQGADTQYF. DNA for the CDR3: TGTGCCAGCAGCCAACAGGGGGCAGATACGCAGTATTTT. Full variable domain (rest looked up from reference TRBV16 and TRBJ2-3): GEEVAQTPKHLVRGEGQKAKLYCAPIKGHSYVFWYQQVLKNEFKFLISFQNENVFDETGMPKERFSAKCLPNSPCSLEIQATKLEDSAVYFCASSQQGADTQYFGPGTRLTVL.

The chain carries TRBV27 and TRBJ2-7, with TRBD2 matching 10 bases. Germline CDR1 MNHEY, CDR2 SMNVEV (reference sequence). The CDR3 extends over 17 amino acids. Unmatched junction bases numbered 13, after V lost 6 bases and J lost 2 bases. DNA of the CDR3: TGTGCCAGCAGACTAGCGGGACAAACGGGGTTCACCTACGAGCAGTACTTC. This gives the protein CASRLAGQTGFTYEQYF.

The J gene is TRBJ2-5, the V gene TRBV7-9; possible D gene TRBD2, 7 bases. CDR1 SEHNR and CDR2 FQNEAQ come from the germline V gene (reference sequence). The germline V and J ends were trimmed by 5 bases and 5 bases, with 18 bases remaining between them. The CDR3 has 15 residues. The CDR3 loop reads CASSLLAEGGETQYF. The CDR3 DNA sequence: TGTGCCAGCAGCCTGCTAGCGGAGGGGGGGGAGACCCAGTACTTC.

The J gene is TRBJ1-1, the V gene TRBV15; 9 positions agree with TRBD1. The CDR3 has 16 amino acids. Looked up from germline, CDR1 is LNHNV and CDR2 is YYDKDF (reference sequence). Germline trimming cut 6 bases from V and 3 bases from J; bases unmatched to any gene: 11. CDR3 nucleotides: TGTGCCACCAGAAGGGACAGGGCTCCGATGGACACTGAAGCTTTCTTT. Protein sequence: CATRRDRAPMDTEAFF.

This clone has more than one count but fewer than ten. CDR3 bases: TGTGCCAGCAGCTCCCAGGGGGCGAATCAGCCCCAGCATTTT. This gives the protein CASSSQGANQPQHF. The chain links TRBV7-2 to TRBJ1-5; 8 bases agree with TRBD1. Trimming at V came to 4 bases and at J to 4 bases, leaving 3 bases not matched to a gene. The CDR3 runs 14 residues. CDR1 and CDR2 from the germline V gene are SGHTA and FQGNSA.

V is TRBV24-1 and J is TRBJ2-2, with D perhaps TRBD1 (5 bases). The CDR3 is 12 residues long. Between the trimmed V and J ends, which lost 9 bases and 8 bases, there was a span of 12 bases. Germline V lookup: CDR1 KGHDR, CDR2 SFDVKD. CDR3 coding DNA: TGTGCCACCTCTACAGGAATAGGGGAGCTGTTTTTT. Encoded protein: CATSTGIGELFF.

This clone was detected a few times. CDR3 sequence (DNA): TGTGCCAGCAGACCGGGAACACAGAATCGTGGTGAAAAACTGTTTTTT. Its protein is CASRPGTQNRGEKLFF. V is TRBV2 and J is TRBJ1-4; D gene uncertain. Trimming took off 6 bases at V and 7 bases at J, with 21 bases between the two ends. Germline lookup yields CDR1 SNHLY and CDR2 FYNNEI. This CDR3 is built from 16 residues.

The count of this clone is one. V and J are TRBV28 and TRBJ2-3, with D unclear. Germline V lookup: CDR1 MDHEN, CDR2 SYDVKM. V dropped 11 bases and J dropped 5 bases, with 14 bases sitting between them. CDR3 length: 12 amino acids. The DNA of the CDR3 is TGTGCCTCGACTGAGGCACAAGATACGCAGTATTTT. This codes for CASTEAQDTQYF.

A remark on this clone: At one of its ends the junction is not consistent with the germline gene, which may arise from a read error. The V call is TRBV7-7, the J call TRBJ2-1; no reliable D call. CDR1 is SSHAT and CDR2 is FNYEAQ in the germline V gene (reference sequence). The CDR3 spans 14 residues. The CDR3 spells CASSLSLSYNEQFF. For the CDR3, the DNA is TGTGCTAGCAGCTTAAGCCTCTCCTACAATGAGCAGTTCTTC. The full variable domain, completed using reference TRBV7-7 and TRBJ2-1, is GAGVSQSPRYKVTKRGQDVTLRCDPISSHATLYWYQQALGQGPEFLTYFNYEAQPDKSGLPSDRFSAERPEGSISTLTIQRTEQRDSAMYRCASSLSLSYNEQFFGPGTRLTVL.

This clone was counted a single time. V and J are TRBV5-4 and TRBJ2-1; a weak D match, TRBD2 (5 bases). The germline V gene has CDR1 SGHNT and CDR2 YYREEE (reference sequence). V was clipped by 4 bases and J by 0 bases, with 11 bases between them. The CDR3 sequence is 15 residues long. The CDR3, as DNA: TGTGCCAGCAGCCGATCTACTAGCTCCTACAATGAGCAGTTCTTC. It specifies CASSRSTSSYNEQFF.

This clone has a single count. This chain links TRBV7-3 with TRBJ1-2, with 9 nucleotides matching TRBD1. The germline V gene encodes CDR1 SGHTA and CDR2 FQGTGA. CDR3 length: 13 amino acids. The V segment lost 4 bases and the J segment 8 bases; nucleotides outside the gene matches: 5. DNA for the CDR3: TGTGCCAGCAGCTATACAGGGGGCGCGGGCTACACCTTC. This gives the protein CASSYTGGAGYTF.

The chain joins TRBV29-1 to TRBJ1-2, with TRBD1 identical over 7 bases. Germline-derived CDR1 and CDR2 are SQVTM and ANQGSEA. V gave up 4 bases and J gave up 3 bases; unmatched junction bases: 5. The CDR3 runs to 13 residues. CDR3 residues: CSVVGTADYGYTF. The CDR3 nucleotides are TGCAGCGTTGTTGGGACAGCAGACTATGGCTACACCTTC.

In its sample, this clone is medium-sized. The rearrangement uses TRBV18 and TRBJ2-5; a possible D gene is TRBD1 (7 bases). The CDR3 runs 14 residues. Looked up from germline, CDR1 is KGHSH and CDR2 is LQKENI. The ends were cut back, 4 bases at V and 4 bases at J, with 13 bases in the middle. Here the CDR3 reads CASSQNRGGETQYF. The CDR3 region has the DNA TGTGCCAGCTCACAGAACAGGGGAGGAGAGACCCAGTACTTC.

The chain is built from TRBV20-1 and TRBJ2-7; D ambiguous. CDR1 is DFQATT and CDR2 is SNEGSKA in the germline V gene (reference sequence). CDR3 size: 11 residues. V was cut by 3 bases and J by 4 bases, with 7 bases left in between. The CDR3: CSASPVYEQYF. The CDR3 DNA reads as TGCAGTGCTAGTCCAGTATACGAGCAGTACTTC.